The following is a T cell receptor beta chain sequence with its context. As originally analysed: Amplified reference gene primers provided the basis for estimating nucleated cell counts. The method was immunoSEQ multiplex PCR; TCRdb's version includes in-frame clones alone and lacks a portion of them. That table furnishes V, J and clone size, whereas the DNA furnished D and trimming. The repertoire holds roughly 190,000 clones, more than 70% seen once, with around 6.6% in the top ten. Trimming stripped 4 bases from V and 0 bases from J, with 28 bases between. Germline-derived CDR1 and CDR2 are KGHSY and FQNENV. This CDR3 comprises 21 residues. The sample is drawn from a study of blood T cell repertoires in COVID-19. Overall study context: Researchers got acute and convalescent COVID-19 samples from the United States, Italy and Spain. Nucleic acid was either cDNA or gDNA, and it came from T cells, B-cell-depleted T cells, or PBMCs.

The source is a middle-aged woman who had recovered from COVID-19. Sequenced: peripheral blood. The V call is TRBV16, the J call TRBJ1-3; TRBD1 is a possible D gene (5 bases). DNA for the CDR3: TGTGCCAGCAGCCCGCTAATGCCGGGACTCTCAGAAGGAAGCTCTGGAAACACCATATATTTT. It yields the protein CASSPLMPGLSEGSSGNTIYF.